Detailed here is one T cell receptor (beta chain). These data are taken from a study of blood T cell repertoires in COVID-19. Turning to the study itself: The United States, Italy and Spain were the sources of the acute and convalescent COVID-19 samples. PBMCs, B-cell-depleted T cells, or T cells provided the cDNA or gDNA that made up the material.

Authors' analysis steps: By means of reference gene primer amplification, nucleated cell counts were estimated. The assay was immunoSEQ multiplex PCR, and TCRdb's table has in-frame clones only and misses some. V, J and clone size were drawn from that table, and D and trimming were deduced from the DNA. The sample shows around 260,000 clones, about 90% of them seen only once. CDR1 and CDR2 from the germline V gene are SEHNR and FQNEAQ (reference sequence). V dropped 2 bases and J dropped 2 bases, with 10 bases sitting between them. The CDR3 is 15 amino acids. The Seattle site enrolled patients during active infection and followed them longitudinally.

This chain links TRBV7-9 with TRBJ1-5; no definite D call. The clonotype comes from a woman in her seventies with COVID-19, enrolled during active disease. Sequencing was done on a sample of peripheral blood. CDR3: CASSLSGKRNQPQHF. Written as DNA, the CDR3 is TGTGCCAGCAGCTTATCGGGGAAGCGCAATCAGCCCCAGCATTTT.